Sequencing of this T cell receptor beta chain was carried out in a study of T cell responses to AZD1222 COVID-19 vaccine. J lost 5 bases, V lost 0 bases, and 7 bases had no gene match. Germline CDR1 and CDR2: SGHNT and YYREEE (reference sequence). The length of the CDR3 is 16 residues. This clone has just one count. The data were produced by immunoSEQ multiplex PCR, yet TCRdb's version contains in-frame clones alone and is incomplete. The sample consists of tens of thousands of clones, around 82% of them appearing once. The sequence came from an adult who received the AZD1222 COVID-19 vaccine. The V and J genes are TRBV5-4 and TRBJ1-2; 10 positions match TRBD1. The material was peripheral blood, obtained 28 days after the second AZD1222 dose. The CDR3 bases are TGTGCCAGCAGCTTGGGACAGGGGGCGCTCAGATATGGCTACACCTTC. Its protein is CASSLGQGALRYGYTF.